The next 20 T cell receptor beta chains were all read from a single sample in a study of tumor-infiltrating T cells and Merkel cell polyomavirus (TCRdb year 2017). Notes on the research overall: The study examined CD8+ T cells specific for the Merkel cell polyomavirus KLL epitope in Merkel cell carcinoma patients.

All patients' tumors stained robustly positive for Merkel cell polyomavirus Large T antigen by immunohistochemistry. Libraries were built with the immunoSEQ multiplex PCR assay. The clones in this table, taken by TCRdb from immuneACCESS, are in-frame only. Not every clone is retained; where verified, under half of the shortfall comes from an unresolved V gene, and the cause of the rest is unknown. This sample gives more than 20,000 clones in total; nearly 90% of them show up just once. The ten largest clones represent 2.5% to 3.5% of the sample. The specimen sequenced was lymph node tissue. The receptors were sampled from a man aged 50 to 59 with Merkel cell carcinoma.

The chain combines TRBV7-9 with TRBJ2-2; TRBD1 matches at 9 bases. This CDR3 has 16 amino acids. The germline CDR1 and CDR2 sequences are SEHNR and FQNEAQ (reference sequence). Trimming took 1 base from V and 5 from J; bases not matched to a gene: 5. This CDR3 is CASSLEIGQGTGELFF. CDR3 DNA: TGTGCCAGCAGCTTAGAAATCGGACAGGGGACCGGGGAGCTGTTTTTT.

The rearrangement joins TRBV7-9 to TRBJ2-7; D is possibly TRBD1 (7 bases). The CDR3 extends over 14 amino acids. V was cut by 5 bases and J by 1 base, with 12 bases left in between. The germline V gene encodes CDR1 SEHNR and CDR2 FQNEAQ (reference sequence). CDR3 residues: CASSRQGGSYEQYF. Here the CDR3 DNA reads TGTGCCAGCAGCCGACAGGGAGGTTCCTACGAGCAGTACTTC.

V is TRBV28 and J is TRBJ2-3, with a possible D match to TRBD2 (6 bases). V lost 3 bases, J lost 3 bases, and 19 bases lay in between. CDR1 and CDR2 (germline): MDHEN, SYDVKM. The CDR3 length is 17 residues. CDR3 in DNA: TGTGCCAGCAGTTTGGGTCCGAGGCTAGCGCGGACAGATACGCAGTATTTT. It is translated as CASSLGPRLARTDTQYF.

The chain uses TRBV11-2 and TRBJ2-5, with TRBD2 matching 9 bases. The CDR3 is made up of 15 amino acids. V lost 3 bases, J lost 5 bases, and 7 bases stayed unmatched. CDR1 and CDR2 from the germline V gene are SGHAT and FQNNGV. The CDR3 DNA reads as TGTGCCAGCAGCTTCGGAGCGGGGGGCGGGGAGACCCAGTACTTC. Protein product: CASSFGAGGGETQYF.

The chain carries TRBV5-4 and TRBJ2-3, with TRBD2 matching 9 bases. V shed 6 bases, J shed 5 bases, and the junction held 13 bases outside the gene matches. CDR1 and CDR2 (germline): SGHNT, YYREEE (reference sequence). The CDR3 loop spans 16 amino acids. CDR3 coding DNA: TGTGCCAGCACCGAAGATGGCGGGGGGGCCAAAGATACGCAGTATTTT. This encodes CASTEDGGGAKDTQYF.

CDR3 amino acids: CASSYVAPGAGELFF. CDR3 bases: TGTGCCAGCAGTTACGTGGCACCTGGAGCCGGGGAGCTGTTTTTT. The rearrangement uses TRBV27 and TRBJ2-2; no clear D gene. The V gene lost 4 bases and the J gene lost 6 bases, with 15 bases spanning the gap. The CDR3 is 15 amino acids. Germline V lookup: CDR1 MNHEY, CDR2 SMNVEV (reference sequence).

J is TRBJ2-7 and V is TRBV4-2; 7 bases are shared with TRBD2. V shed 8 bases and J 3 bases; nucleotides not matched to a gene: 7. The CDR3 is made up of 13 amino acids. Germline values: CDR1 LGHNA, CDR2 YNFKEQ. The CDR3 reads CASGGETGYEQYF. CDR3 bases: TGTGCCAGCGGGGGGGAGACCGGCTACGAGCAGTACTTC.

J is TRBJ2-7 and V is TRBV5-1, with D perhaps matching TRBD1 (5 bases). Germline CDR1 and CDR2: SGHRS and YFSETQ. The CDR3 is made up of 17 amino acids. The V end lost 1 base, the J end lost 2 bases, and 19 bases lay between the germline ends. DNA of the CDR3: TGCGCCAGCAGCTTGACACCAGGAAGGGCGACAGCCTACGAGCAGTACTTC. Its protein is CASSLTPGRATAYEQYF.

This rearrangement joins TRBV9 to TRBJ2-7, with D perhaps matching TRBD1 (5 bases). Deletions cut 2 bases from V and 3 bases from J, with 12 bases between. The CDR3 extends over 14 amino acids. Germline V gene sequence: CDR1 SGDLS, CDR2 YYNGEE. The CDR3 is CASSVGDRDYEQYF. CDR3 sequence (DNA): TGTGCCAGCAGCGTCGGTGACAGAGACTACGAGCAGTACTTC.

In this sample, this clone turned up once. CDR3 in amino acids: CASRETGGLYEQYF. DNA for the CDR3: TGCGCCAGCAGGGAAACGGGGGGCCTATACGAGCAGTACTTC. This chain uses TRBV5-1 with TRBJ2-7; D might be TRBD2 (7 bases). The ends were cut back, 5 bases at V and 4 bases at J, with 16 bases in the middle. The CDR3 length is 14 residues. Per germline, CDR1 SGHRS and CDR2 YFSETQ.

CDR3 in amino acids: CASSLAGGTLNEQFF. CDR3 nucleotide sequence: TGTGCCAGCAGTCTAGCGGGGGGCACCCTCAATGAGCAGTTCTTC. This chain joins TRBV6-4 and TRBJ2-1; 11 bases agree with TRBD2. The CDR3 runs 15 residues. V gave up 5 bases and J gave up 6 bases; unmatched junction bases: 6. Germline CDR1 reads MRHNA; CDR2 reads SNTAGT.

This chain joins TRBV6-5 and TRBJ1-2, with D hard to call. This CDR3 is built from 10 residues. Per germline, CDR1 MNHEY and CDR2 SVGAGI. V lost 4 bases, J lost 10 bases, and 7 bases lay in between. CDR3 nucleotides: TGTGCCAGCAGTTTCAATTCCTACACCTTC. Encoded protein: CASSFNSYTF.

A single count supports this clone. The V call is TRBV7-9, the J call TRBJ2-7, with D perhaps TRBD2 (6 bases). Germline loops: CDR1 SEHNR, CDR2 FQNEAQ (reference sequence). The CDR3 extends over 13 amino acids. V lost 11 bases and J 1 base, leaving 15 bases between the germline ends. The DNA for the CDR3 is TGTGCCGGCGCCGGGACTTCGTCCTACGAGCAGTACTTC. Its protein product is CAGAGTSSYEQYF.

The chain is built from TRBV5-4 and TRBJ1-2; TRBD1 might be the D (5 bases). The CDR3 is made up of 12 amino acids. V shed 0 bases and J shed 7 bases, with 7 bases lying between them. From germline, CDR1 is SGHNT and CDR2 YYREEE (reference sequence). The CDR3 sequence is CASSLGGVGYTF. The CDR3 region has the DNA TGTGCCAGCAGCTTGGGGGGGGTTGGCTACACCTTC.

V and J are TRBV9 and TRBJ2-5, with 15 bases identical to TRBD2. V lost 3 bases to trimming and J lost 1 base; unmatched junction nucleotides: 1. The germline V gene encodes CDR1 SGDLS and CDR2 YYNGEE. This CDR3 region has 16 residues. The CDR3 region has the DNA TGTGCCAGCAGCGAGGGACTAGCGGGGGGCCAAGAGACCCAGTACTTC. Encoded protein: CASSEGLAGGQETQYF.

The gene calls are TRBV19 and TRBJ1-2; weak D call: TRBD1 (5 bases). Trimming took off 1 base at V and 7 bases at J, with 7 bases between the two ends. The germline V gene has CDR1 LNHDA and CDR2 SQIVND (reference sequence). CDR3 length: 12 amino acids. The CDR3 DNA reads as TGTGCCAGTAGTATAGGACAGTCTGGCTACACCTTC. Its protein product is CASSIGQSGYTF.

The chain joins TRBV5-1 to TRBJ2-2; 10 nucleotides match TRBD2. The trim removed 8 bases at V and 1 base at J, leaving 5 bases unmatched. CDR1 is SGHRS and CDR2 is YFSETQ in the germline V gene. This CDR3 region has 15 residues. The CDR3 is CASSGTSENTGELFF. The CDR3 DNA follows: TGCGCCAGTTCCGGGACTAGCGAGAACACCGGGGAGCTGTTTTTT.

The chain recombines TRBV6-5 with TRBJ2-5; 9 bases line up with TRBD1. Germline CDR1 MNHEY, CDR2 SVGAGI. V shed 5 bases, J shed 7 bases, and the junction held 11 bases outside the gene matches. The CDR3 has 15 residues. CDR3 sequence (DNA): TGTGCCAGCAGTGGCTGGACAGGGGAAGTGGGGACCCAGTACTTC. Residues: CASSGWTGEVGTQYF.

This clone is medium-sized in the sample. The rearrangement links TRBV5-1 to TRBJ2-1, with 10 bases aligning to TRBD1. CDR1 is SGHRS and CDR2 is YFSETQ in the germline V gene. This CDR3 has 16 residues. The V and J ends lost 1 base and 8 bases, in that order; junction bases with no gene match: 9. CDR3 region: CASSLNGQGVTYEQFF. As DNA, the CDR3 is TGCGCCAGCAGCTTGAACGGACAGGGGGTGACGTATGAGCAGTTCTTC.

The V and J genes are TRBV4-3 and TRBJ2-4, with D possibly matching TRBD2 (6 bases). CDR3 length equals 16 residues. Germline V gene data show CDR1 as LGHNA and CDR2 as YSLEER. The ends were cut back, 3 bases at V and 1 base at J, with 13 bases in the middle. The CDR3 DNA reads TGCGCCAGCAGCCATCAGTCGGGGGTGGCCAAAAACATTCAGTACTTC. Residues: CASSHQSGVAKNIQYF.